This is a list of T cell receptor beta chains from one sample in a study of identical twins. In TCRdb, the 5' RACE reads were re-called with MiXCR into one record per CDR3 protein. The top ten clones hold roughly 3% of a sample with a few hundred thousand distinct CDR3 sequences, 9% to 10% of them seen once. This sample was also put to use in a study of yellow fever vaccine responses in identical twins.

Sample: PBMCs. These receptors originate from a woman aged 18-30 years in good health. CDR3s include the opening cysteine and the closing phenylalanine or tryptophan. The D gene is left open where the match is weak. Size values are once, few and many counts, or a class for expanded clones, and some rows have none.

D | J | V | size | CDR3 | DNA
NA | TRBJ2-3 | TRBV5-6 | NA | CASSLVPGGPTDTQYF | TGTGCCAGCAGCTTGGTGCCGGGCGGGCCGACAGATACGCAGTATTTT
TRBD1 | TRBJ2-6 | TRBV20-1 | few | CSAETGAPSGANVLTF | TGCAGTGCAGAGACAGGGGCACCCTCTGGGGCCAACGTCCTGACTTTC
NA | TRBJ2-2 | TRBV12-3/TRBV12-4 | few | CASSLFLGDLTGELFF | TGTGCCAGCAGTTTATTCCTTGGGGACCTCACCGGGGAGCTGTTTTTT
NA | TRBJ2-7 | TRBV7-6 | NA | CASSPVQVPYEQYF | TGTGCCAGCAGCCCCGTCCAGGTTCCCTACGAGCAGTACTTC
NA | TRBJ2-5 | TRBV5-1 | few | CASSLEGFETQYF | TGCGCCAGCAGCTTGGAGGGGTTTGAGACCCAGTACTTC
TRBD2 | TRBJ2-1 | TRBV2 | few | CASSSSGGAPEQFF | TGTGCCAGCAGTTCCAGCGGGGGGGCGCCGGAGCAGTTCTTC
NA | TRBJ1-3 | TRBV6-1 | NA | CASSPDSGTAGNTIYF | TGTGCCAGCAGTCCCGACTCCGGGACGGCTGGAAACACCATATATTTT
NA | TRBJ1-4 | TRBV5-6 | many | CASSQGSANEKLFF | TGTGCCAGCAGCCAGGGGTCCGCTAATGAAAAACTGTTTTTT
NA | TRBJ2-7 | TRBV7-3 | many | CASSLTPAYEQYF | TGTGCCAGCAGCTTAACCCCGGCATACGAGCAGTACTTC
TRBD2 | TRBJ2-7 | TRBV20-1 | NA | CSARQSLAGAHTRYEQYF | TGCAGTGCCCGGCAGAGTCTAGCGGGAGCACACACCCGCTACGAGCAGTACTTC
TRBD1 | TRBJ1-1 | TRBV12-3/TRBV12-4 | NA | CASRGTGDTEAFF | TGTGCCAGCAGGGGGACAGGAGACACTGAAGCTTTCTTT
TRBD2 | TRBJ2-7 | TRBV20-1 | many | CSARERLRRGFEQYF | TGCAGTGCTAGAGAGAGGCTTCGGCGGGGGTTTGAGCAGTACTTC
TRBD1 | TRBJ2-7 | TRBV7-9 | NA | CASSPWTGASYEQYF | TGTGCCAGCAGCCCCTGGACAGGGGCCTCCTACGAGCAGTACTTC
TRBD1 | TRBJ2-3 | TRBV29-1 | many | CSLGQGARADTQYF | TGCAGCCTGGGACAGGGGGCTAGGGCAGATACGCAGTATTTT
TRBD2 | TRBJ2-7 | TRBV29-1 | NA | CSVMELAGYEQYF | TGCAGCGTTATGGAGCTAGCGGGGTACGAGCAGTACTTC
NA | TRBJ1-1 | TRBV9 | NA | CASSVITGRGTEAFF | TGTGCCAGCAGCGTAATTACAGGGCGGGGCACTGAAGCTTTCTTT
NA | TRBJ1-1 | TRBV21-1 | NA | CASSKEGGQMNTEAFF | TGTGCCAGCAGCAAAGAAGGGGGACAGATGAACACTGAAGCTTTCTTT
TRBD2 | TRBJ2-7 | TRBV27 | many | CASSLIPPGGNRLAGRSMQYF | TGTGCCAGCAGTTTAATCCCCCCCGGGGGGAATAGACTAGCCGGGAGGAGTATGCAGTACTTC
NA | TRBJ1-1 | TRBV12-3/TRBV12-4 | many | CASKRDTEAFF | TGTGCCAGCAAGAGGGACACTGAAGCTTTCTTT
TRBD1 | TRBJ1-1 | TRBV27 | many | CASSLSPTGRTEAFF | TGTGCCAGCAGTTTATCGCCGACAGGGAGGACTGAAGCTTTCTTT
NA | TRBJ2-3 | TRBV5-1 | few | CASSLDGAGTDTQYF | TGCGCCAGCAGCTTGGATGGGGCCGGCACAGATACGCAGTATTTT
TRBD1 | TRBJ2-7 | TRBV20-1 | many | CSARGQADYEQYF | TGCAGTGCTAGGGGACAGGCGGACTACGAGCAGTACTTC
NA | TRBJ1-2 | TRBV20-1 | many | CSATGTDNYGYTF | TGCAGTGCTACCGGGACTGACAACTATGGCTACACCTTC
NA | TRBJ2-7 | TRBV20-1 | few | CSVLRPVTYEQYF | TGCAGTGTCCTCCGGCCCGTAACCTACGAGCAGTACTTC
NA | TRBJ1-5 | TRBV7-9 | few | CASSSTGSGQPQHF | TGTGCCAGCAGCTCCACAGGGAGCGGTCAGCCCCAGCATTTT
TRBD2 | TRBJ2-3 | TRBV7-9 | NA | CASSPGLAGGIDTQYF | TGTGCCAGCAGCCCAGGACTAGCGGGGGGAATCGATACGCAGTATTTT
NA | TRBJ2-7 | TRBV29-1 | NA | CSVVPKGTSEQYF | TGCAGCGTTGTTCCAAAGGGTACCTCCGAGCAGTACTTC
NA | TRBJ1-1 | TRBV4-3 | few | CASSQDMIETEAFF | TGCGCCAGCAGCCAAGATATGATCGAGACTGAAGCTTTCTTT
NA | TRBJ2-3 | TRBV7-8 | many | CAIGRDGGPDTQYF | TGTGCCATCGGCCGGGATGGGGGTCCAGATACGCAGTATTTT
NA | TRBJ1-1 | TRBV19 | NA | CAHRNTEAFF | TGTGCCCACAGAAACACTGAAGCTTTCTTT
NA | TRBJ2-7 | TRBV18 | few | CASSPDGWAYPSDYEQYF | TGTGCCAGCTCACCGGATGGTTGGGCCTACCCCTCCGACTACGAGCAGTACTTC
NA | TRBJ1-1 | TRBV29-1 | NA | CSGRGGGMNTEAFF | TGCAGCGGTCGGGGGGGCGGGATGAACACTGAAGCTTTCTTT
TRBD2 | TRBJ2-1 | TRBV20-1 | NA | CSVIAGDRSSYNEQFF | TGCAGTGTCATAGCGGGAGACCGGAGCTCCTACAATGAGCAGTTCTTC
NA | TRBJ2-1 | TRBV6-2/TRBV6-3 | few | CASSYLGDEQFF | TGTGCCAGCAGTTACTTGGGTGATGAGCAGTTCTTC
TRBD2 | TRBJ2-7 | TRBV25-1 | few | CASSDWGGEQYF | TGTGCCAGCAGTGATTGGGGGGGCGAGCAGTACTTC
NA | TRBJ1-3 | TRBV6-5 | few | CASSFGTSSSGNTIYF | TGTGCCAGCAGTTTTGGGACATCCTCCTCTGGAAACACCATATATTTT
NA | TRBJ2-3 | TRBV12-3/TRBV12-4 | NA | CASNQGGLGDTQYF | TGTGCCAGCAACCAGGGGGGCCTGGGGGATACGCAGTATTTT
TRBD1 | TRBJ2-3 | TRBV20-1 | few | CSARKEDRGVNTDTQYF | TGCAGTGCTAGAAAAGAAGACAGGGGTGTCAACACAGATACGCAGTATTTT
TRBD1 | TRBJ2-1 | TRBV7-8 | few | CASSLVGQGDEQFF | TGTGCCAGCAGCTTAGTGGGACAGGGAGATGAGCAGTTCTTC
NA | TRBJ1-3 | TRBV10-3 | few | CAGQDTGNTIYF | TGTGCCGGCCAGGATACTGGAAACACCATATATTTT